Below, 6 T cell receptor beta chains from the same sample are listed, as sequenced in a study of shared T cell receptors in the human thymus. Libraries were prepared by immunoSEQ multiplex PCR; TCRdb keeps only in-frame clonotypes and omits some of them. This table has hundreds of thousands of clones, 70% to 80% appearing once. The data also belong to a second study, concerning human thymus T cells.

The specimen was thymocytes. These receptors were obtained from a boy under three years old with a congenital heart defect.

The genes are TRBV25-1 and TRBJ2-6, with TRBD1 as a possible D gene (6 bases). The CDR3 covers 17 residues. Trimming took 3 bases from V and 1 from J, leaving 13 bases between them. Germline assignment: CDR1 MGHDK and CDR2 SYGVNS. CDR3 DNA sequence: TGTGCCAGCAGTGACGGACAGACCATTTCTGGGGCCAACGTCCTGACTTTC. The encoded protein is CASSDGQTISGANVLTF.

J is TRBJ2-4 and V is TRBV4-3; 7 nucleotides match TRBD1. In germline, CDR1 is LGHNA, CDR2 YSLEER. This CDR3 comprises 20 residues. Trimming at V came to 1 base and at J to 1 base, leaving 16 bases not matched to a gene. CDR3 protein: CASSQASRQGAPRAKNIQYF. The DNA for the CDR3 is TGCGCCAGCAGCCAAGCTTCGAGACAGGGAGCTCCCCGGGCCAAAAACATTCAGTACTTC.

The chain has TRBV9 and TRBJ2-2, with TRBD1 matching 9 bases. The CDR3 is made up of 15 amino acids. Germline V gives CDR1 SGDLS, CDR2 YYNGEE. The J segment lost 3 bases and the V segment lost 4 bases, leaving 4 bases of the junction unmatched. CDR3 DNA sequence: TGTGCCAGCAGCAGGACAGGGGCGGACACCGGGGAGCTGTTTTTT. This translates into CASSRTGADTGELFF.

V and J are TRBV28 and TRBJ1-2; D gene unclear. Trimming cost V 0 bases and J 4 bases, with 9 bases left between them. Germline V gene lookup returns CDR1 MDHEN and CDR2 SYDVKM. The CDR3 length is 14 residues. The CDR3 protein is CASSLWQRVYGYTF. CDR3 nucleotides: TGTGCCAGCAGTTTATGGCAGCGCGTCTATGGCTACACCTTC.

The V gene is TRBV28, the J gene TRBJ1-3; no definite D call. In germline, CDR1 is MDHEN, CDR2 SYDVKM. This CDR3 has 17 amino acids. Trimming took off 3 bases at V and 0 bases at J, with 15 bases between the two ends. CDR3 region: CASSLSTGNRSGNTIYF. The DNA of the CDR3 is TGTGCCAGCAGTTTGTCGACGGGGAACCGCTCTGGAAACACCATATATTTT. The full variable domain, its missing parts supplied by reference TRBV28 and TRBJ1-3, is DVKVTQSSRYLVKRTGEKVFLECVQDMDHENMFWYRQDPGLGLRLIYFSYDVKMKEKGDIPEGYSVSREKKERFSLILESASTNQTSMYLCASSLSTGNRSGNTIYFGEGSWLTVV.

V and J are TRBV10-2 and TRBJ2-5; D might be TRBD2 (7 bases). This CDR3 comprises 14 residues. Deletions cut 4 bases from V and 5 bases from J, with 14 bases between. Per germline, CDR1 WSHSY and CDR2 SAAADI. The CDR3 DNA sequence: TGCGCCAGCAGTGGGATCAGGGGAGGGGAGACCCAGTACTTC. It yields the protein CASSGIRGGETQYF.